This is a list of T cell receptor beta chains from one sample in a study of sequential checkpoint blockade in melanoma. TCRdb's table, derived via immunoSEQ multiplex PCR, lists solely in-frame clones and lacks some. The sample consists of about 40,000 clones, roughly 90% of them appearing once. The starting material was CD8+ T cells sorted from blood (inferred from file names), obtained from a patient given nivolumab and ipilimumab in sequence. These receptor sequences come from a human donor with melanoma. The CDR3 runs from the conserved cysteine through the conserved F or W. Each record gives: V gene, D gene, clone size, J gene, CDR3 protein, CDR3 DNA. D genes are given only for firm matches. Part of the rows lack a size; the others show once, few, many or a class for expanded clones.

V: TRBV5-1
D: -
size: -
J: TRBJ1-1
CDR3: CASSSTGGTEAFF
DNA: TGCGCCAGCAGCTCCACGGGGGGCACTGAAGCTTTCTTT

V: TRBV4-3
D: TRBD1
size: -
J: TRBJ1-6
CDR3: CASSRRTGDSPLHF
DNA: TGCGCCAGCAGTCGACGGACAGGGGACTCACCCCTCCACTTT

V: TRBV27
D: TRBD2
size: -
J: TRBJ2-7
CDR3: CASSFVSTSGRGGRSEQYF
DNA: TGTGCCAGCAGTTTTGTGTCGACTAGCGGGAGAGGCGGGAGATCCGAGCAGTACTTC

V: TRBV13
D: -
size: -
J: TRBJ1-1
CDR3: CASSSQGAGTEAFF
DNA: TGTGCCAGCAGCTCACAGGGCGCGGGCACTGAAGCTTTCTTT

V: TRBV5-8
D: TRBD1
size: -
J: TRBJ2-7
CDR3: CASRGDWRDRAPEQYF
DNA: TGTGCCAGCAGGGGGGATTGGAGGGACAGGGCCCCCGAGCAGTACTTC

V: TRBV28
D: -
size: -
J: TRBJ2-7
CDR3: CASSLRQIDEQYF
DNA: TGTGCCAGCAGTCTTCGACAGATCGACGAGCAGTACTTC

V: TRBV27
D: TRBD2
size: -
J: TRBJ2-1
CDR3: CASSFTSGPYNEQFF
DNA: TGTGCCAGCAGTTTTACTAGCGGACCATACAATGAGCAGTTCTTC

V: TRBV25-1
D: -
size: -
J: TRBJ1-1
CDR3: CASTLGDTEAFF
DNA: TGTGCCAGTACACTAGGAGACACTGAAGCTTTCTTT

V: TRBV4-1
D: -
size: -
J: TRBJ1-1
CDR3: CASSHRDLNTEAFF
DNA: TGCGCCAGCAGCCACCGGGATTTGAACACTGAAGCTTTCTTT

V: TRBV11-2
D: -
size: -
J: TRBJ1-2
CDR3: CASSLYQGGYTF
DNA: TGTGCCAGCAGCTTATACCAGGGTGGCTACACCTTC

V: TRBV11-3
D: TRBD1
size: -
J: TRBJ1-3
CDR3: CASSSTGSGNTIYF
DNA: TGTGCCAGCAGCTCGACAGGGTCCGGAAACACCATATATTTT

V: TRBV13
D: -
size: -
J: TRBJ1-5
CDR3: CASSLGRGNQPQHF
DNA: TGTGCCAGCAGCTTAGGCCGGGGCAATCAGCCCCAGCATTTT

V: TRBV9
D: TRBD1
size: -
J: TRBJ1-1
CDR3: CASSVGSGQGNTEAFF
DNA: TGTGCCAGCAGCGTAGGCTCAGGACAGGGGAACACTGAAGCTTTCTTT

V: TRBV5-5
D: -
size: -
J: TRBJ2-7
CDR3: CASSLRAVQSYEQYF
DNA: TGTGCCAGCAGCTTGCGCGCGGTCCAATCCTACGAGCAGTACTTC

V: TRBV5-6
D: -
size: -
J: TRBJ2-7
CDR3: CASSLGGHPIPIYEQYF
DNA: TGTGCCAGCAGCTTGGGGGGACACCCGATCCCTATCTACGAGCAGTACTTC

V: TRBV5-1
D: TRBD1
size: -
J: TRBJ2-2
CDR3: CKGQGNTGELFF
DNA: TGTAAGGGACAGGGGAACACCGGGGAGCTGTTTTTT

V: TRBV4-3
D: -
size: -
J: TRBJ1-1
CDR3: CASSQALWGLTEAFF
DNA: TGCGCCAGCAGCCAAGCCCTTTGGGGGCTCACTGAAGCTTTCTTT

V: TRBV9
D: TRBD2
size: -
J: TRBJ2-7
CDR3: CASSPRGDLGYEQYF
DNA: TGTGCCAGCAGCCCGCGGGGGGACCTCGGATACGAGCAGTACTTC

V: TRBV19
D: TRBD1
size: -
J: TRBJ2-2
CDR3: CASRGDRVTGELFF
DNA: TGTGCCAGTAGAGGAGACAGGGTCACCGGGGAGCTGTTTTTT

V: TRBV5-5
D: TRBD2
size: -
J: TRBJ2-2
CDR3: CASSLYSKRESTGELFF
DNA: TGTGCCAGCAGCTTGTACAGCAAGCGGGAGAGCACCGGGGAGCTGTTTTTT

V: TRBV5-1
D: -
size: medium-sized
J: TRBJ2-7
CDR3: CASSPQSPSYEQYF
DNA: TGCGCCAGCAGCCCACAGTCTCCCTCCTACGAGCAGTACTTC

V: TRBV6-5
D: -
size: -
J: TRBJ1-1
CDR3: CASSYSPGGNTEAFF
DNA: TGTGCCAGCAGTTACTCACCAGGTGGGAACACTGAAGCTTTCTTT

V: TRBV27
D: TRBD1
size: -
J: TRBJ1-4
CDR3: CASNYLDRINEKLFF
DNA: TGTGCCAGCAATTACTTGGACAGGATTAATGAAAAACTGTTTTTT

V: TRBV19
D: -
size: once
J: TRBJ2-7
CDR3: CASTPSGTSYEQYF
DNA: TGTGCCAGTACTCCGTCGGGGACATCTTACGAGCAGTACTTC

V: TRBV6-1
D: TRBD1
size: -
J: TRBJ1-2
CDR3: CASSADRGYGYTF
DNA: TGTGCCAGCAGTGCTGACAGGGGTTATGGCTACACCTTC

V: TRBV4-1
D: TRBD1
size: -
J: TRBJ1-4
CDR3: CASSQPGQGANEKLFF
DNA: TGCGCCAGCAGCCAACCCGGACAGGGGGCTAATGAAAAACTGTTTTTT

V: TRBV30
D: -
size: -
J: TRBJ2-5
CDR3: CAWSADYQETQYF
DNA: TGTGCCTGGAGTGCTGACTACCAAGAGACCCAGTACTTC

V: TRBV4-1
D: TRBD2
size: once
J: TRBJ2-1
CDR3: CASSQKGLAAYNEQFF
DNA: TGCGCCAGCAGCCAAAAGGGACTAGCGGCCTACAATGAGCAGTTCTTC

V: TRBV10-1
D: -
size: -
J: TRBJ2-1
CDR3: CASSESLGGADNEQFF
DNA: TGCGCCAGCAGTGAGTCGTTGGGCGGAGCGGACAATGAGCAGTTCTTC

V: TRBV7-6
D: -
size: -
J: TRBJ2-2
CDR3: CASSLLAGSNTGELFF
DNA: TGTGCCAGCAGCTTATTGGCAGGATCGAACACCGGGGAGCTGTTTTTT

V: TRBV15
D: TRBD1
size: once
J: TRBJ2-7
CDR3: CATSIRGLHIYEQYF
DNA: TGTGCCACCAGCATTAGGGGGCTGCACATATACGAGCAGTACTTC

V: TRBV6-5
D: TRBD1
size: -
J: TRBJ2-5
CDR3: CASSYSTGVRTQYF
DNA: TGTGCCAGCAGTTACTCGACAGGGGTTCGGACCCAGTACTTC

V: TRBV27
D: -
size: -
J: TRBJ2-3
CDR3: CASSPEGVTQYF
DNA: TGTGCCAGCAGTCCAGAGGGCGTTACGCAGTATTTT

V: TRBV7-9
D: TRBD1
size: -
J: TRBJ2-7
CDR3: CAVRTGYEQYF
DNA: TGTGCCGTCAGGACAGGTTACGAGCAGTACTTC

V: TRBV27
D: -
size: few
J: TRBJ2-7
CDR3: CASSPNSYEQYF
DNA: TGTGCCAGCAGTCCCAACTCCTACGAGCAGTACTTC

V: TRBV7-2
D: TRBD1
size: -
J: TRBJ1-6
CDR3: CASRSTGTGNSPLHF
DNA: TGTGCCAGCAGATCTACCGGGACAGGGAATTCACCCCTCCACTTT

V: TRBV27
D: -
size: -
J: TRBJ2-5
CDR3: CASSEMGRRTQYF
DNA: TGTGCCAGCAGTGAAATGGGGCGTAGGACCCAGTACTTC

V: TRBV7-9
D: -
size: -
J: TRBJ2-1
CDR3: CASSLVGGGEQFF
DNA: TGTGCCAGCAGCTTAGTAGGCGGCGGTGAGCAGTTCTTC

V: TRBV28
D: -
size: -
J: TRBJ2-7
CDR3: CASSNRVFYEQYF
DNA: TGTGCCAGCAGCAACAGGGTTTTCTACGAGCAGTACTTC

V: TRBV4-2
D: -
size: -
J: TRBJ1-1
CDR3: CASSQDGHQNTEAFF
DNA: TGTGCCAGCAGCCAAGATGGGCACCAGAACACTGAAGCTTTCTTT

V: TRBV10-3
D: TRBD1
size: -
J: TRBJ1-1
CDR3: CAIDRGRGTEAFF
DNA: TGTGCCATTGACAGGGGGCGCGGCACTGAAGCTTTCTTT

V: TRBV27
D: TRBD2
size: -
J: TRBJ2-7
CDR3: CASKTAGGSYEQYF
DNA: TGTGCCAGCAAGACGGCGGGAGGGTCTTACGAGCAGTACTTC

V: TRBV19
D: -
size: -
J: TRBJ1-4
CDR3: CASSHWGGAGEKLFF
DNA: TGTGCCAGTAGTCATTGGGGAGGCGCCGGGGAAAAACTGTTTTTT

V: TRBV7-6
D: TRBD1
size: -
J: TRBJ2-3
CDR3: CASSLRQGKNTDTQYF
DNA: TGTGCCAGCAGCCTGCGACAGGGGAAGAACACAGATACGCAGTATTTT

V: TRBV28
D: -
size: -
J: TRBJ2-3
CDR3: CASSFPWREVGTDTQYF
DNA: TGTGCCAGCAGTTTTCCGTGGAGGGAAGTAGGGACAGATACGCAGTATTTT

V: TRBV10-1
D: -
size: -
J: TRBJ1-4
CDR3: CASSEFWQGRGEKLFF
DNA: TGCGCCAGCAGTGAGTTCTGGCAGGGGAGAGGTGAAAAACTGTTTTTT

V: TRBV27
D: TRBD2
size: -
J: TRBJ2-2
CDR3: CASSLRPAGGPHTGELFF
DNA: TGTGCCAGCAGTTTACGTCCAGCGGGAGGGCCGCACACCGGGGAGCTGTTTTTT

V: TRBV28
D: -
size: few
J: TRBJ1-3
CDR3: CASSSGNTGNTIYF
DNA: TGTGCCAGCAGTTCGGGTAATACTGGAAACACCATATATTTT

V: TRBV4-1
D: TRBD2
size: -
J: TRBJ2-1
CDR3: CASSRGLAGGNEQFF
DNA: TGCGCCAGCAGCCGCGGACTAGCGGGGGGCAATGAGCAGTTCTTC

V: TRBV4-1
D: -
size: -
J: TRBJ2-7
CDR3: CASSQEMGSKTYEQYF
DNA: TGCGCCAGCAGCCAAGAGATGGGCAGCAAGACCTACGAGCAGTACTTC